These 18 T cell receptor beta chains originate from one sample sequenced in a study of identical twins. TCRdb independently ran MiXCR on the 5' RACE reads; one entry per CDR3 protein. The sample shows some 500,000 distinct CDR3 sequences, around 20% of them seen only once. These data were likewise used in another study, on T cells expressing NK-cell markers.

The sample consisted of CD4+ T cells sorted from blood. The origin of the receptors is a woman between 18 and 29 years old in good health.

The chain uses TRBV7-9 and TRBJ1-2; D gene unclear. In germline, CDR1 is SEHNR, CDR2 FQNEAQ (reference sequence). This CDR3 has 12 amino acids. Trimming removed 3 bases at V and 6 bases at J, with 8 bases between. As DNA, the CDR3 is TGTGCCAGCAGCTTGTCTGGGCATGGCTACACCTTC. It encodes CASSLSGHGYTF.

The rearrangement joins TRBV7-8 to TRBJ1-2; D unresolved. CDR1 is SGHVS, CDR2 FQNEAQ, per germline. Trimming removed 3 bases at V and 5 bases at J, with 10 bases between. The CDR3 extends over 13 amino acids. Here the CDR3 reads CASSLRVGYGYTF. The CDR3 coding sequence is TGTGCCAGCAGCTTGCGCGTAGGGTATGGCTACACCTTC.

This clonotype appeared a few times. This chain links TRBV12-3 or TRBV12-4 with TRBJ1-1; 10 bases are shared with TRBD1. The CDR3 extends over 14 amino acids. V lost 2 bases and J lost 6; bases outside the gene matches: 3. For the CDR3, the DNA is TGTGCCAGCAGTTTAAGGGACAGGGGTTCTGAAGCTTTCTTT. Its protein is CASSLRDRGSEAFF.

This chain links TRBV29-1 with TRBJ1-3; D is unresolved. The germline gives CDR1 SQVTM, CDR2 ANQGSEA. This CDR3 has 14 amino acids. V lost 3 bases and J lost 0, with 9 bases in between. The CDR3 DNA is TGCAGCGTTGATCCAGTACTCTCTGGAAACACCATATATTTT. Amino acids: CSVDPVLSGNTIYF.

V and J are TRBV20-1 and TRBJ1-2, with 8 bases lining up with TRBD1. Trimming took 6 bases from V and 6 from J; bases not matched to a gene: 0. CDR3 size: 10 residues. Germline assignment: CDR1 DFQATT and CDR2 SNEGSKA (reference sequence). The CDR3 is CSAGQDGYTF. For the CDR3, the DNA is TGCAGTGCGGGACAGGATGGCTACACCTTC.

This clonotype has a handful of counts. The rearrangement uses TRBV18 and TRBJ2-5; no clear D. The CDR3 runs to 14 residues. V was shortened by 1 base and J by 4 bases, with 10 bases between the two germline ends. Germline V CDR1 and CDR2: KGHSH, LQKENI. This chain's CDR3 is CASSPRQVLETQYF. Here the CDR3 DNA reads TGTGCCAGCTCACCACGGCAGGTCTTAGAGACCCAGTACTTC.

The genes are TRBV12-3 or TRBV12-4 and TRBJ2-1, with D unclear. This CDR3 comprises 14 residues. With 2 bases removed from V and 0 bases from J, the gap between germline ends came to 5 bases. The CDR3 region has the DNA TGTGCCAGCAGTTTAAGCTTCTCCTACAATGAGCAGTTCTTC. Protein product: CASSLSFSYNEQFF.

In its sample, this clonotype was seen a few times. This chain uses TRBV10-3 with TRBJ2-5; TRBD1 matches at 7 bases. Trimming took 6 bases from V and 3 from J; bases not matched to a gene: 4. CDR3 length: 13 residues. CDR1 is ENHRY, CDR2 SYGVKD, per germline. Written as DNA, the CDR3 is TGTGCCATCAGCCCAGACAGGGAAGAGACCCAGTACTTC. Encoded protein: CAISPDREETQYF.

Many counts were recorded for this clonotype. The chain recombines TRBV12-3 or TRBV12-4 with TRBJ1-6, with 7 bases that match TRBD1. Germline trimming cut 5 bases from V and 7 bases from J; bases unmatched to any gene: 2. The CDR3 is 13 amino acids. CDR3: CASSPGQNSPLHF. In nucleotides, the CDR3 is TGTGCCAGCAGTCCGGGACAGAATTCACCCCTCCACTTT.

The rearrangement links TRBV7-2 to TRBJ2-6; 8 bases map to TRBD2. The CDR3 loop spans 16 amino acids. Trimming cost V 3 bases and J 4 bases; bases outside gene matches: 5. CDR1 and CDR2 (germline): SGHTA, FQGNSA. Here the CDR3 DNA reads TGTGCCAGCAGCTTTACTAGCGGCTACGGGGCCAACGTCCTGACTTTC. This gives the protein CASSFTSGYGANVLTF.

This clonotype was observed a few times. The rearrangement joins TRBV5-1 to TRBJ1-2; TRBD1 matches at 7 bases. Germline-derived CDR1 and CDR2 are SGHRS and YFSETQ. This CDR3 is 13 amino acids long. V was pared by 3 bases and J by 8 bases, with 7 bases of the junction left unmatched. CDR3 in amino acids: CASSWGDRAGYTF. The CDR3 DNA reads as TGCGCCAGCAGCTGGGGAGACAGGGCCGGCTACACCTTC.

This clonotype was counted a few times. This chain connects TRBV27 to TRBJ1-2; no clear D. Trimming took off 2 bases at V and 1 base at J, with 8 bases between the two ends. This CDR3 contains 14 residues. Germline V gives CDR1 MNHEY, CDR2 SMNVEV (reference sequence). CDR3 in amino acids: CASSLNRHNYGYTF. CDR3 DNA sequence: TGTGCCAGCAGTTTAAACCGGCATAACTATGGCTACACCTTC.

A few counts support this clonotype. J is TRBJ2-7 and V is TRBV20-1, with a tentative D call TRBD2 (7 bases). The V gene's germline CDR1 is DFQATT and CDR2 SNEGSKA (reference sequence). Trimming took 4 bases from V and 3 from J, leaving 16 bases between them. CDR3 length: 14 residues. The CDR3 sequence is CSAKMGGAFYEQYF. In nucleotides, the CDR3 is TGCAGTGCTAAGATGGGGGGGGCTTTCTACGAGCAGTACTTC.

The chain is built from TRBV12-3 or TRBV12-4 and TRBJ1-6, with no clear D. CDR3 size: 15 residues. V was pared by 6 bases and J by 12 bases, with 21 bases between. CDR3 sequence reads: CASSSGRLFSGPLHF. Written as DNA, the CDR3 is TGTGCCAGCAGCTCCGGACGGCTCTTCAGTGGACCCCTCCACTTT.

In its sample, this clonotype was seen a few times. This chain uses TRBV5-1 with TRBJ2-5; a weak D match, TRBD2 (5 bases). This CDR3 is 15 amino acids long. Germline CDR1 is SGHRS and CDR2 is YFSETQ. Trimming cost V 0 bases and J 6 bases, with 15 bases left between them. The CDR3 bases are TGCGCCAGCAGCTTGGCGGAGGCCCGGGTGAAGACCCAGTACTTC. It codes for CASSLAEARVKTQYF.

The chain uses TRBV9 and TRBJ2-2; D call uncertain. The germline V gene has CDR1 SGDLS and CDR2 YYNGEE. CDR3 length equals 13 residues. V was clipped by 0 bases and J by 4 bases, with 4 bases between them. As DNA, the CDR3 is TGTGCCAGCAGCGTAGTTGTCACCGGGGAGCTGTTTTTT. Residues: CASSVVVTGELFF.

The V and J genes are TRBV7-8 and TRBJ1-5, with a tentative D call TRBD1 (6 bases). CDR3 length equals 13 residues. With 5 bases removed from V and 7 bases from J, the gap between germline ends came to 12 bases. Germline CDR1 and CDR2: SGHVS and FQNEAQ. The CDR3 is CASSQHGGQPQHF. CDR3 DNA sequence: TGTGCCAGCAGCCAGCATGGGGGCCAGCCCCAGCATTTT. The variable domain in full, with the rest retrieved from reference TRBV7-8 and TRBJ1-5, is GAGVSQSPRYKVAKRGQDVALRCDPISGHVSLFWYQQALGQGPEFLTYFQNEAQLDKSGLPSDRFFAERPEGSVSTLKIQRTQQEDSAVYLCASSQHGGQPQHFGDGTRLSIL.

This chain links TRBV7-9 with TRBJ2-1, with 9 bases identical to TRBD1. Trimming took 3 bases from V and 2 from J; bases not matched to a gene: 5. Germline V CDR1 and CDR2: SEHNR, FQNEAQ (reference sequence). There are 16 residues in the CDR3. The CDR3: CASSFPTGGTYNEQFF. The CDR3 region has the DNA TGTGCCAGCAGCTTCCCGACAGGGGGGACCTACAATGAGCAGTTCTTC. The entire variable domain, with the rest obtained from reference TRBV7-9 and TRBJ2-1, is as follows: DTGVSQNPRHKITKRGQNVTFRCDPISEHNRLYWYRQTLGQGPEFLTYFQNEAQLEKSRLLSDRFSAERPKGSFSTLEIQRTEQGDSAMYLCASSFPTGGTYNEQFFGPGTRLTVL.